The 18 T cell receptor beta chains below all came from one sample that was sequenced in a study of identical twins. TCRdb independently ran MiXCR on the 5' RACE reads; one entry per CDR3 protein. The sample carries about 250,000 distinct CDR3 sequences, about 14% recorded once. The sample comprised memory (CD45RO+) T cells sorted from blood. The receptors derive from a woman aged 18-29 years in good health.

This clonotype was detected only a few times. The chain is built from TRBV29-1 and TRBJ1-1, with unresolved D. The ends were cut back, 1 base at V and 4 bases at J, with 13 bases in the middle. CDR3 length equals 14 residues. Germline values: CDR1 SQVTM, CDR2 ANQGSEA. The CDR3 DNA sequence: TGCAGCGTTGAAGGAACGGTCGGGTCCACTGAAGCTTTCTTT. The encoded protein is CSVEGTVGSTEAFF.

The J gene is TRBJ1-2, the V gene TRBV19, with 9 bases that match TRBD1. The CDR3 totals 14 residues. Trimming cost V 5 bases and J 8 bases; bases outside gene matches: 9. Germline CDR1 and CDR2: LNHDA and SQIVND (reference sequence). The CDR3 protein is CASSFPGQGRGYTF. CDR3 DNA: TGTGCCAGTAGTTTTCCGGGACAGGGTAGAGGCTACACCTTC. Variable domain in full (rest from reference TRBV19 and TRBJ1-2): DGGITQSPKYLFRKEGQNVTLSCEQNLNHDAMYWYRQDPGQGLRLIYYSQIVNDFQKGDIAEGYSVSREKKESFPLTVTSAQKNPTAFYLCASSFPGQGRGYTFGSGTRLTVV.

The V and J genes are TRBV7-2 and TRBJ2-2, with D uncertain. Germline V CDR1 and CDR2: SGHTA, FQGNSA. The CDR3 has 14 residues. V lost 2 bases and J lost 4, with 8 bases in between. As DNA, the CDR3 is TGTGCCAGCAGCTTATCCCTCCTCACCGGGGAGCTGTTTTTT. This codes for CASSLSLLTGELFF.

This clonotype was counted between two and nine times. The chain is built from TRBV7-9 and TRBJ2-2; D is unresolved. The CDR3 spans 13 residues. The V end lost 4 bases, the J end lost 6 bases, and 9 bases lay between the germline ends. Germline V CDR1 and CDR2: SEHNR, FQNEAQ (reference sequence). This CDR3 is CASSWGNPGELFF. The CDR3 DNA sequence: TGTGCCAGCAGCTGGGGTAACCCCGGGGAGCTGTTTTTT.

The chain couples TRBV27 to TRBJ2-1; D is uncertain. The V gene lost 7 bases and the J gene lost 0 bases, with 10 bases spanning the gap. The CDR3 has 14 residues. CDR1 is MNHEY, CDR2 SMNVEV, per germline (reference sequence). CDR3 residues: CASTLGASYNEQFF. In DNA form, the CDR3 reads TGTGCCAGCACCCTCGGAGCCTCCTACAATGAGCAGTTCTTC.

Only a few counts were recorded for this clonotype. The CDR3 does not end in the conserved phenylalanine or tryptophan, so this is likely a read error. No DNA is shown, since the ends of the CDR3 on it are uncertain; the CDR3 is the one TCRdb lists. J is TRBJ2-2 and V is TRBV5-6; the table's D gene call, TRBD1, was not cross checked with the DNA. Looked up from germline, CDR1 is SGHDT and CDR2 is YYEEEE. Termini included, the CDR3 measures 12 amino acids. Here the CDR3 reads CASSWGSSGGAV.

This clonotype has a handful of counts. The chain employs TRBV20-1 and TRBJ2-2, with D tentatively TRBD1 or TRBD2 (5 bases each). The CDR3 contains 13 residues. The germline V and J ends were trimmed by 6 bases and 6 bases, with 14 bases remaining between them. Germline lookup yields CDR1 DFQATT and CDR2 SNEGSKA (reference sequence). CDR3: CSAPRGPAGELFF. CDR3 DNA: TGCAGTGCCCCCCGGGGCCCCGCCGGGGAGCTGTTTTTT.

This clonotype has a single count. A junction boundary mismatches the germline segment, possibly from a read error. The genes are TRBV12-3 or TRBV12-4 and TRBJ2-3, with 15 bases identical to TRBD2. The CDR3 consists of 19 residues. CDR3 sequence reads: CACSLAPGLAGGITDTQYF. CDR3 in DNA: TGTGCCTGCAGTTTAGCGCCAGGACTAGCGGGAGGGATCACAGATACGCAGTATTTT.

V usage is TRBV2 and J usage is TRBJ2-5; 7 bases fit TRBD1. The CDR3 spans 13 residues. V lost 6 bases to trimming and J lost 2 bases; unmatched junction nucleotides: 3. CDR1 SNHLY and CDR2 FYNNEI come from the germline V gene. The CDR3 region is CASRVDRQETQYF. CDR3 DNA: TGTGCCAGCAGGGTGGACAGGCAAGAGACCCAGTACTTC.

This chain links TRBV20-1 with TRBJ2-1; tentative D call: TRBD1 (5 bases). Trimming stripped 7 bases from V and 9 bases from J, with 25 bases between. The CDR3 is 15 amino acids. Germline-derived CDR1 and CDR2 are DFQATT and SNEGSKA (reference sequence). Here the CDR3 reads CSVPPRGKGWSEQFF. CDR3 sequence (DNA): TGCAGTGTTCCGCCAAGGGGTAAAGGCTGGAGTGAGCAGTTCTTC.

This clonotype has a handful of counts. CDR3 amino acids: CASSSNYGYTF. CDR3 nucleotides: TGCGCCAGCAGCTCTAACTATGGCTACACCTTC. The chain combines TRBV5-1 with TRBJ1-2; D is unresolved. The CDR3 extends over 11 amino acids. Germline V gives CDR1 SGHRS, CDR2 YFSETQ. Trimming removed 3 bases at V and 0 bases at J, with 0 bases between. Combining the CDR3 with reference TRBV5-1 and TRBJ1-2 gives the whole variable domain KAGVTQTPRYLIKTRGQQVTLSCSPISGHRSVSWYQQTPGQGLQFLFEYFSETQRNKGNFPGRFSGRQFSNSRSEMNVSTLELGDSALYLCASSSNYGYTFGSGTRLTVV.

This clonotype was detected only a few times. The V and J genes are TRBV27 and TRBJ2-7; the match to TRBD2 covers 7 bases. The CDR3 is 14 residues long. The germline gives CDR1 MNHEY, CDR2 SMNVEV (reference sequence). J was trimmed by 6 bases and V by 8 bases; bases with no gene match: 13. Here the CDR3 reads CASVLMGGTGEQYF. The CDR3 DNA reads as TGTGCCAGCGTCCTCATGGGGGGGACGGGCGAGCAGTACTTC.

V gene TRBV4-2 combines with J gene TRBJ2-1, with no clear D. From germline, CDR1 is LGHNA and CDR2 YNFKEQ. V lost 4 bases and J lost 7, with 11 bases in between. This CDR3 comprises 13 residues. The CDR3: CASSPRVENEQFF. In nucleotides, the CDR3 is TGTGCCAGCAGCCCGCGCGTTGAGAATGAGCAGTTCTTC.

The rearrangement uses TRBV5-1 and TRBJ2-5; 12 bases map to TRBD2. Germline values: CDR1 SGHRS, CDR2 YFSETQ. V gave up 6 bases and J gave up 1 base; unmatched junction bases: 7. The CDR3 sequence is 16 residues long. The CDR3 DNA follows: TGCGCCAGCACTCATGGACTAGCGGGGTCCCAAGAGACCCAGTACTTC. Encoded protein: CASTHGLAGSQETQYF.

The table lists this clonotype with a few counts. Compared with germline, one end of the junction differs, possibly owing to a read error. The J gene is TRBJ2-3, the V gene TRBV10-3; 9 bases are a match to TRBD2. Per the germline V gene, CDR1 is ENHRY and CDR2 is SYGVKD. CDR3 length: 14 amino acids. The CDR3 protein is CATQLAGSTATQYF. CDR3 in DNA: TGTGCCACCCAGCTAGCGGGGAGCACAGCTACGCAGTATTTT.

The rearrangement uses TRBV2 and TRBJ2-7; a weak D match, TRBD1 (6 bases). This CDR3 has 13 amino acids. Germline V gene lookup returns CDR1 SNHLY and CDR2 FYNNEI. V lost 5 bases and J lost 4, with 12 bases in between. CDR3 DNA sequence: TGTGCCAGCAGTAATAAAGGGGGATACGAGCAGTACTTC. Its translation is CASSNKGGYEQYF.

V usage is TRBV11-3 and J usage is TRBJ2-7; D is unresolved. This CDR3 is 14 amino acids long. Germline CDR1 is SGHNT and CDR2 is YENEEA. Trimming pared 1 base from V and 2 bases from J, leaving 9 bases between. The CDR3: CASSLASTTYEQYF. CDR3 sequence (DNA): TGTGCCAGCAGCTTAGCATCCACCACCTACGAGCAGTACTTC.

This clonotype was detected only a few times. V is TRBV28 and J is TRBJ1-5; D not certain. Trimming left V 6 bases short and J 2 bases short, with 8 bases between. Germline V gene lookup returns CDR1 MDHEN and CDR2 SYDVKM. CDR3 length equals 13 residues. In DNA, the CDR3 is TGTGCCAGCAGACCTGGAGGCAATCAGCCCCAGCATTTT. It codes for CASRPGGNQPQHF.